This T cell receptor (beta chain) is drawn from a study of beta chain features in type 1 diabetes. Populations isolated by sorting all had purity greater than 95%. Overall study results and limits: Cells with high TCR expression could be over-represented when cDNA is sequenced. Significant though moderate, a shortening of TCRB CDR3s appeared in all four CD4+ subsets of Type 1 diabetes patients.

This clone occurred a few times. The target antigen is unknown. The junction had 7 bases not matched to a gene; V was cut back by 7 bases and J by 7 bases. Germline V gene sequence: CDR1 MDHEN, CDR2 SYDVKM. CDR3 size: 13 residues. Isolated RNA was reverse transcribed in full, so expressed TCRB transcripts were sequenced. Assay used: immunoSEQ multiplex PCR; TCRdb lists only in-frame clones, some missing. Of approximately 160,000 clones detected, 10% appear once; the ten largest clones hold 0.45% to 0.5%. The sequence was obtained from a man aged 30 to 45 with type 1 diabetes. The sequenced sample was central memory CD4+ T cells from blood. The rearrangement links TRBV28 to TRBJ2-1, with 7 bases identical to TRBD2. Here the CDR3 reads CASTGGSTNEQFF. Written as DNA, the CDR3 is TGTGCCAGCACTGGCGGGAGTACAAATGAGCAGTTCTTC. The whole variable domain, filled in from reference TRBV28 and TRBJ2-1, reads DVKVTQSSRYLVKRTGEKVFLECVQDMDHENMFWYRQDPGLGLRLIYFSYDVKMKEKGDIPEGYSVSREKKERFSLILESASTNQTSMYLCASTGGSTNEQFFGPGTRLTVL.